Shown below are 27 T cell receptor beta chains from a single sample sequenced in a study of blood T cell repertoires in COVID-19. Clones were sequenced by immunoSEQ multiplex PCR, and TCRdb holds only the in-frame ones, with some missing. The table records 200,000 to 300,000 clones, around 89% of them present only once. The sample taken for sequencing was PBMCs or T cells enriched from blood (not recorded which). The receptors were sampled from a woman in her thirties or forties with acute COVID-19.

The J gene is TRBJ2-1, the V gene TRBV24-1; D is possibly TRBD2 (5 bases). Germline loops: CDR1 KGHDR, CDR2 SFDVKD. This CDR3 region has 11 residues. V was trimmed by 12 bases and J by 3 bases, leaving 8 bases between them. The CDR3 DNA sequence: TGTGCCTCCGGGATCTACAATGAGCAGTTCTTC. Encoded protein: CASGIYNEQFF.

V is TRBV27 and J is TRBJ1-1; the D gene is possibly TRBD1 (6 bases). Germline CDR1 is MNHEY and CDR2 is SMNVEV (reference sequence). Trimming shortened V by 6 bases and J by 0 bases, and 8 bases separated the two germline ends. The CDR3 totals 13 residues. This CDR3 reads CASRDRMNTEAFF. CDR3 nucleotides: TGTGCCAGCAGAGACAGGATGAACACTGAAGCTTTCTTT.

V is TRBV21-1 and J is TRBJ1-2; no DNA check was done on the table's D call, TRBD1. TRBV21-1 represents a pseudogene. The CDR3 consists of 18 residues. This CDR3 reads CASSKYKIRQLLNYGYTF. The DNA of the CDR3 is TGTGCCAGCAGCAAATACAAGATTAGACAGCTTCTTAACTATGGCTACACCTTC.

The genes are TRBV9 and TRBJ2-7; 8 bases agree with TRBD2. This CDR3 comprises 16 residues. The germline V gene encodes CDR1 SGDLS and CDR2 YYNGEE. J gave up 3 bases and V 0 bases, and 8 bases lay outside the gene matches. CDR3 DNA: TGTGCCAGCAGCGTAGTCCCTAGCGGGCCCAGCTACGAGCAGTACTTC. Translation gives CASSVVPSGPSYEQYF.

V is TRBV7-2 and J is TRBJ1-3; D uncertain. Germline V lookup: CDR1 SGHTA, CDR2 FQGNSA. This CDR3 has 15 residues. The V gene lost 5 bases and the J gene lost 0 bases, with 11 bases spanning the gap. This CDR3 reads CASSLDTGSGNTIYF. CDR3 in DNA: TGTGCCAGCAGCCTCGACACTGGCTCTGGAAACACCATATATTTT.

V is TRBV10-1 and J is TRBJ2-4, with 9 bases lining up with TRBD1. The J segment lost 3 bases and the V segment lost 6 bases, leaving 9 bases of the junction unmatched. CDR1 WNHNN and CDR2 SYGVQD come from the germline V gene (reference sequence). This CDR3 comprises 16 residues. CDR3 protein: CASSSGTGLGKNIQYF. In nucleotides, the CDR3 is TGCGCCAGCAGCTCCGGGACAGGGTTGGGCAAAAACATTCAGTACTTC.

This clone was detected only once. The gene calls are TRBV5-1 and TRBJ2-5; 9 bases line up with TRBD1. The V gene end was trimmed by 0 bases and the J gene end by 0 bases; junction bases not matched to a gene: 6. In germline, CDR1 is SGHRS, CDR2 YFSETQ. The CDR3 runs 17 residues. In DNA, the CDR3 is TGCGCCAGCAGCTTGGCGACAGGGGGATCGTACCAAGAGACCCAGTACTTC. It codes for CASSLATGGSYQETQYF.

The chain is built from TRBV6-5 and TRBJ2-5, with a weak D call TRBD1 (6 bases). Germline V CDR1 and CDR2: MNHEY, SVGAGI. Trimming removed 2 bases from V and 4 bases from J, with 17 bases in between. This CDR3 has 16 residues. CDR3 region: CASSYRGTTNRETQYF. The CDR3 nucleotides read TGTGCCAGCAGTTACCGAGGGACAACTAATCGAGAGACCCAGTACTTC.

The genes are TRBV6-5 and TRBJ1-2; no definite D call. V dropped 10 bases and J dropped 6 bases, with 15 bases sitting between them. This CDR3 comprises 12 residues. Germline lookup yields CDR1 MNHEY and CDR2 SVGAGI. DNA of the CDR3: TGTGCCACCACGACCCAGAGGAATGGCTACACCTTC. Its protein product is CATTTQRNGYTF.

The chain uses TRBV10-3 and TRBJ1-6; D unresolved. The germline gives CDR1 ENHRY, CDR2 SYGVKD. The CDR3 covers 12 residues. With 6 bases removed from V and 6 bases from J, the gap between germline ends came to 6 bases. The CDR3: CAISPINSPLHF. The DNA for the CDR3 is TGTGCCATCAGCCCCATTAATTCACCCCTCCACTTT.

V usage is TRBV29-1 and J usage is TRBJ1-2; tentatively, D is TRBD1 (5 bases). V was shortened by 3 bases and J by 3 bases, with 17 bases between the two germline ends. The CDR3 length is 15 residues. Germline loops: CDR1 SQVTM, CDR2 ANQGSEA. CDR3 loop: CSVDRSVRVDYGYTF. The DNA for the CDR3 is TGCAGCGTTGATAGGTCGGTCAGGGTCGACTATGGCTACACCTTC.

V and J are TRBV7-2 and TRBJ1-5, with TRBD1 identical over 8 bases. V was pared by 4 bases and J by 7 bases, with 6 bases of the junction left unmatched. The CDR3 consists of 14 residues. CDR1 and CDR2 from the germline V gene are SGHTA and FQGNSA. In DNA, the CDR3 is TGTGCCAGCAGCTCGACAGGGGCGTCCCAGCCCCAGCATTTT. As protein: CASSSTGASQPQHF.

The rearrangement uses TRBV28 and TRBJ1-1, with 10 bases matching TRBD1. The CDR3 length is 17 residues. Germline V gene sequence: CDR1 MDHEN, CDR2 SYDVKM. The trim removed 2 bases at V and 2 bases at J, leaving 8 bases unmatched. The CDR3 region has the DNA TGTGCCAGCAGTTTACCCGGGACAGGGGTGGGTAACACTGAAGCTTTCTTT. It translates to CASSLPGTGVGNTEAFF.

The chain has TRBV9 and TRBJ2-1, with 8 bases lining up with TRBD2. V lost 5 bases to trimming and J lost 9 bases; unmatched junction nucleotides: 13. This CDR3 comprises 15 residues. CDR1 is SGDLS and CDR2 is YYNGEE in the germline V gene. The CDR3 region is CASSETGLAGGEQFF. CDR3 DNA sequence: TGTGCCAGCAGTGAAACCGGACTAGCAGGCGGTGAGCAGTTCTTC.

CDR3 sequence: CASSLGGRGSTEAFF. The CDR3 DNA reads TGTGCCAGCAGCTTGGGGGGCAGGGGGTCCACTGAAGCTTTCTTT. V gene TRBV5-4 combines with J gene TRBJ1-1; 7 bases are shared with TRBD1. This CDR3 is built from 15 residues. V gave up 0 bases and J gave up 4 bases; unmatched junction bases: 6. CDR1 is SGHNT and CDR2 is YYREEE in the germline V gene (reference sequence).

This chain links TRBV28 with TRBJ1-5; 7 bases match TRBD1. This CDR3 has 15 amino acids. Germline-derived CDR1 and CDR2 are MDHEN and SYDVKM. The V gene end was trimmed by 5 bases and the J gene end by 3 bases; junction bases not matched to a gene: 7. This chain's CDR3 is CASSILDRANQPQHF. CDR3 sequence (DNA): TGTGCCAGCAGTATCCTTGACAGGGCCAATCAGCCCCAGCATTTT.

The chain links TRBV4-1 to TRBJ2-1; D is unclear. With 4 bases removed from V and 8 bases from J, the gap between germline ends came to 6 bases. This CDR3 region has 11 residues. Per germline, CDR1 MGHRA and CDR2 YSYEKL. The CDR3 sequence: CASSPGDEQFF. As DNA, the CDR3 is TGCGCCAGCAGCCCCGGAGATGAGCAGTTCTTC.

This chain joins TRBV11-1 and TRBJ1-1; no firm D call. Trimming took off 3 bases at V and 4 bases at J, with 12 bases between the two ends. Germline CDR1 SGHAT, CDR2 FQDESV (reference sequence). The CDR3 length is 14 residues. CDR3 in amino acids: CASSLRVGVTEAFF. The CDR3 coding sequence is TGTGCCAGCAGCTTGAGGGTGGGAGTCACTGAAGCTTTCTTT.

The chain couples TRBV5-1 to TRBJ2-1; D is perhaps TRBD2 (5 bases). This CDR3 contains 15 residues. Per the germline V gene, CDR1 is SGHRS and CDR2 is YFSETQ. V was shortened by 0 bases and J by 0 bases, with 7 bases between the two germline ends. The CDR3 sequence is CASSLDGNSYNEQFF. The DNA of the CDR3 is TGCGCCAGCAGCTTGGACGGGAACTCCTACAATGAGCAGTTCTTC. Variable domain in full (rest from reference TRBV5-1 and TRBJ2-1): KAGVTQTPRYLIKTRGQQVTLSCSPISGHRSVSWYQQTPGQGLQFLFEYFSETQRNKGNFPGRFSGRQFSNSRSEMNVSTLELGDSALYLCASSLDGNSYNEQFFGPGTRLTVL.

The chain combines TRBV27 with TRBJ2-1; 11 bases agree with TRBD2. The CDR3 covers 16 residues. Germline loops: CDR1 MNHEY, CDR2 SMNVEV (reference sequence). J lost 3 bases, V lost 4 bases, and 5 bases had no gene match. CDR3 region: CASSSLLAGGYNEQFF. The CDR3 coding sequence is TGTGCCAGCAGTTCGCTTCTAGCGGGGGGCTACAATGAGCAGTTCTTC.

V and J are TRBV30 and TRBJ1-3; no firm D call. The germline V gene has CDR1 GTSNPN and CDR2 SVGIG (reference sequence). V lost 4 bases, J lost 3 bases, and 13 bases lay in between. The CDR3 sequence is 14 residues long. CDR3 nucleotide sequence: TGTGCCTGGAAGTTAGCGGTAATTGGAAACACCATATATTTT. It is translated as CAWKLAVIGNTIYF.

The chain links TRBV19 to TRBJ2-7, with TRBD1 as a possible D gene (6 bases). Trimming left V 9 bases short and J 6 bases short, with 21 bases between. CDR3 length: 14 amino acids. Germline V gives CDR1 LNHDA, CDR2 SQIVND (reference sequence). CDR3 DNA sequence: TGTGCCAGAGAAAGGACAGTCCTGCGCCTCGAGCAGTACGTC. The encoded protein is CARERTVLRLEQYV.

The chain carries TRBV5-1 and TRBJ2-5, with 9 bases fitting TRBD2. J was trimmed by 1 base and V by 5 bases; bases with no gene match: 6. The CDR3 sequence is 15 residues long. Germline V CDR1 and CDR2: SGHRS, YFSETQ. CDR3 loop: CASRLAGVVQETQYF. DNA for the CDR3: TGCGCCAGCAGGTTAGCGGGAGTGGTCCAAGAGACCCAGTACTTC.

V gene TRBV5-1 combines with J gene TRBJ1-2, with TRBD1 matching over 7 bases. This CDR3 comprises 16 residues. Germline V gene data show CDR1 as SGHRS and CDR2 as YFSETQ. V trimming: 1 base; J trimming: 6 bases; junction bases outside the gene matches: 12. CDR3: CASSLPVRGQFNGYTF. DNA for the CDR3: TGCGCCAGCAGCTTGCCGGTGCGGGGACAGTTCAATGGCTACACCTTC.

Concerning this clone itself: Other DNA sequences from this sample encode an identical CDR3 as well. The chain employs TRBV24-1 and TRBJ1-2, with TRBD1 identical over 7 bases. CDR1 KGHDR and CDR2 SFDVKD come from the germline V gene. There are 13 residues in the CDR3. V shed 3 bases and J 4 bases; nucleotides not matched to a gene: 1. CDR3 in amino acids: CATSDRTGYGYTF. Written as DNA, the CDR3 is TGTGCCACCAGTGATCGGACAGGCTATGGCTACACCTTC.

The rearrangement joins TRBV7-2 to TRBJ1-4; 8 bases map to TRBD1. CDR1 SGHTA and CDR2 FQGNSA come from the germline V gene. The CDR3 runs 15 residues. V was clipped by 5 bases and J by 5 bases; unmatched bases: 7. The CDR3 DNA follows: TGTGCCAGCAGCCCCGCACAGGGGGGGAATGAAAAACTGTTTTTT. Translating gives CASSPAQGGNEKLFF.

CDR3 nucleotide sequence: TGTGCCATCAGCCGAAAAGCGGGAGATTTCGGCAATGAGCAGTTCTTC. This translates into CAISRKAGDFGNEQFF. The chain carries TRBV10-3 and TRBJ2-1; 8 bases are shared with TRBD2. The CDR3 has 16 amino acids. The V gene's germline CDR1 is ENHRY and CDR2 SYGVKD. The V and J ends lost 6 bases and 6 bases, in that order; junction bases with no gene match: 13.